These 26 T cell receptor beta chains came from one sample sequenced in a study of cytomegalovirus exposure and HLA in healthy donors. PCR primers comprised 60 Vbeta and 13 Jbeta primers. The data were produced by immunoSEQ multiplex PCR, yet TCRdb's version contains in-frame clones alone and is incomplete. With approximately 130,000 clones in the sample, the ten largest clones hold 2%. Sequencing used PBMCs. Receptor source: a woman between 55 and 75 years old in good health and CMV-seronegative.

This chain connects TRBV6-5 to TRBJ1-6, with 7 bases matching TRBD1. There are 14 residues in the CDR3. Germline CDR1 is MNHEY and CDR2 is SVGAGI. V dropped 6 bases and J dropped 8; count of bases not matched to a gene: 7. The CDR3 DNA sequence: TGTGCCAGCAGACAAGGGACAGCTCATTCACCCCTCCACTTT. Its protein is CASRQGTAHSPLHF.

This chain connects TRBV28 to TRBJ1-2; 8 bases line up with TRBD1. The CDR3 extends over 14 amino acids. Germline trimming cut 8 bases from V and 7 bases from J; bases unmatched to any gene: 12. Germline V gene data show CDR1 as MDHEN and CDR2 as SYDVKM. CDR3 amino acids: CASLQGQGARGYTF. The CDR3 DNA sequence: TGTGCCAGCCTACAAGGGCAGGGGGCGCGTGGCTACACCTTC.

V and J are TRBV5-4 and TRBJ2-7; D is ambiguous. V was shortened by 6 bases and J by 3 bases, with 7 bases between the two germline ends. The germline V gene has CDR1 SGHNT and CDR2 YYREEE (reference sequence). The CDR3 spans 11 residues. The CDR3 DNA sequence: TGTGCCAGCACCCCCCTCTACGAGCAGTACTTC. It specifies CASTPLYEQYF.

The chain carries TRBV28 and TRBJ1-5; TRBD1 matches at 7 bases. The CDR3 sequence is 14 residues long. V dropped 6 bases and J dropped 9; count of bases not matched to a gene: 11. CDR1 and CDR2 from the germline V gene are MDHEN and SYDVKM. CDR3 sequence: CASSPGGTGLPQHF. CDR3 nucleotides: TGTGCCAGCAGCCCAGGGGGTACAGGGCTGCCCCAGCATTTT.

The rearrangement uses TRBV2 and TRBJ2-1, with a possible D match to TRBD2 (6 bases). Between the trimmed V and J ends, which lost 2 bases and 9 bases, there was a span of 8 bases. The germline V gene encodes CDR1 SNHLY and CDR2 FYNNEI. The CDR3 runs 12 residues. The CDR3 sequence: CASSEWGVEQFF. As DNA, the CDR3 is TGTGCCAGCAGTGAATGGGGGGTTGAGCAGTTCTTC. Full variable domain (remainder filled in from reference TRBV2 and TRBJ2-1): EPEVTQTPSHQVTQMGQEVILRCVPISNHLYFYWYRQILGQKVEFLVSFYNNEISEKSEIFDDQFSVERPDGSNFTLKIRSTKLEDSAMYFCASSEWGVEQFFGPGTRLTVL.

The chain employs TRBV7-9 and TRBJ2-1, with 7 bases that match TRBD2. In germline, CDR1 is SEHNR, CDR2 FQNEAQ (reference sequence). Unmatched junction bases numbered 9, after V lost 1 base and J lost 3 bases. This CDR3 comprises 17 residues. CDR3 sequence (DNA): TGTGCCAGCAGCTTAGGTGTCGGTGGGGGGGGCTACAATGAGCAGTTCTTC. Residues: CASSLGVGGGGYNEQFF.

The chain is built from TRBV2 and TRBJ1-1; tentatively, D is TRBD1 (5 bases). The germline CDR1 and CDR2 sequences are SNHLY and FYNNEI. Trimming pared 6 bases from V and 0 bases from J, leaving 11 bases between. The CDR3 has 14 residues. The CDR3 DNA reads as TGTGCCAGCAGGGAAAGCAGGGTGAACACTGAAGCTTTCTTT. Residues: CASRESRVNTEAFF. The entire variable domain, with the rest obtained from reference TRBV2 and TRBJ1-1, is as follows: EPEVTQTPSHQVTQMGQEVILRCVPISNHLYFYWYRQILGQKVEFLVSFYNNEISEKSEIFDDQFSVERPDGSNFTLKIRSTKLEDSAMYFCASRESRVNTEAFFGQGTRLTVV.

J is TRBJ2-7 and V is TRBV25-1; D is unclear. The germline V gene encodes CDR1 MGHDK and CDR2 SYGVNS. The CDR3 is 11 residues long. Trimming stripped 6 bases from V and 5 bases from J, with 8 bases between. The CDR3 DNA follows: TGTGCCAGCAGGCAGGCAGACGAGCAGTACTTC. This codes for CASRQADEQYF.

The chain joins TRBV27 to TRBJ1-2; D possibly corresponds to TRBD1 (6 bases). Trimming cost V 8 bases and J 4 bases, with 14 bases left between them. The germline CDR1 and CDR2 sequences are MNHEY and SMNVEV (reference sequence). This CDR3 has 13 residues. This chain's CDR3 is CASGRGAFYGYTF. In DNA, the CDR3 is TGTGCCAGCGGTCGGGGGGCATTCTATGGCTACACCTTC.

J is TRBJ1-5 and V is TRBV27; D call uncertain. Germline CDR1 and CDR2: MNHEY and SMNVEV (reference sequence). The CDR3 contains 14 residues. Trimming pared 2 bases from V and 7 bases from J, leaving 12 bases between. CDR3 DNA: TGTGCCAGCAGTTTAGTACGGGGTGGACAGCCCCAGCATTTT. Its protein product is CASSLVRGGQPQHF.

The chain recombines TRBV27 with TRBJ2-3; maybe TRBD2 (6 bases). V was clipped by 5 bases and J by 0 bases, with 15 bases between them. CDR3 size: 16 residues. CDR1 and CDR2 (germline): MNHEY, SMNVEV (reference sequence). CDR3 loop: CASSPPWDSSTDTQYF. CDR3 nucleotide sequence: TGTGCCAGCAGTCCCCCCTGGGACTCCAGCACAGATACGCAGTATTTT.

The chain employs TRBV7-3 and TRBJ2-1, with TRBD1 matching over 7 bases. The V and J ends lost 5 bases and 7 bases, in that order; junction bases with no gene match: 2. The CDR3 is 12 amino acids. Germline V gene lookup returns CDR1 SGHTA and CDR2 FQGTGA. CDR3 region: CASSQQGNEQFF. The CDR3 coding sequence is TGTGCCAGCAGCCAACAGGGGAATGAGCAGTTCTTC.

The V call is TRBV9, the J call TRBJ2-3; 9 bases are shared with TRBD2. The CDR3 is 15 residues long. The trim removed 0 bases at V and 6 bases at J, leaving 5 bases unmatched. Germline V lookup: CDR1 SGDLS, CDR2 YYNGEE. CDR3 sequence (DNA): TGTGCCAGCAGCGTAGTGACTAGCGGATTGGATACGCAGTATTTT. Its protein product is CASSVVTSGLDTQYF.

This chain uses TRBV5-1 with TRBJ2-2, with TRBD1 matching over 9 bases. Germline CDR1 reads SGHRS; CDR2 reads YFSETQ. Germline trimming cut 3 bases from V and 2 bases from J; bases unmatched to any gene: 5. The CDR3 consists of 16 residues. This CDR3 reads CASSSRGQGNTGELFF. The CDR3 DNA reads as TGCGCCAGCAGCTCACGGGGACAGGGCAACACCGGGGAGCTGTTTTTT. Full variable domain (outside the CDR3, taken from reference TRBV5-1 and TRBJ2-2): KAGVTQTPRYLIKTRGQQVTLSCSPISGHRSVSWYQQTPGQGLQFLFEYFSETQRNKGNFPGRFSGRQFSNSRSEMNVSTLELGDSALYLCASSSRGQGNTGELFFGEGSRLTVL.

The rearrangement links TRBV19 to TRBJ1-5; D might be TRBD1 (5 bases). From germline, CDR1 is LNHDA and CDR2 SQIVND (reference sequence). The length of the CDR3 is 14 residues. V lost 1 base, J lost 7 bases, and 11 bases lay in between. CDR3 DNA: TGTGCCAGTAGTATAGGTTCAGGGCGCCAGCCCCAGCATTTT. Protein sequence: CASSIGSGRQPQHF.

The V and J genes are TRBV9 and TRBJ2-1; 7 nucleotides match TRBD2. V lost 3 bases to trimming and J lost 2 bases; unmatched junction nucleotides: 17. The CDR3 covers 19 residues. CDR1 is SGDLS and CDR2 is YYNGEE in the germline V gene. Here the CDR3 reads CASSAITSTSLVTYNEQFF. The CDR3 coding sequence is TGTGCCAGCAGCGCGATAACCTCGACTAGCCTAGTTACCTACAATGAGCAGTTCTTC.

The gene calls are TRBV7-6 and TRBJ1-2; tentative D call: TRBD1 (5 bases). V lost 5 bases to trimming and J lost 4 bases, with 23 bases between them. Looked up from germline, CDR1 is SGHVS and CDR2 is FNYEAQ. This CDR3 is built from 17 residues. CDR3 nucleotides: TGTGCCAGCAGCGAAAAGGCACCGGGGGTGGGACGCTATGGCTACACCTTC. It yields the protein CASSEKAPGVGRYGYTF.

V gene TRBV19 combines with J gene TRBJ1-4; 7 bases align to TRBD1. CDR1 and CDR2 from the germline V gene are LNHDA and SQIVND (reference sequence). Trimming took 7 bases from V and 2 from J; bases not matched to a gene: 10. This CDR3 has 16 amino acids. The CDR3 is CASNRQGGSTNEKLFF. CDR3 DNA sequence: TGTGCCAGTAACCGACAGGGAGGTTCGACTAATGAAAAACTGTTTTTT.

The V call is TRBV7-6, the J call TRBJ2-2, with a weak D call TRBD1 (7 bases). Germline CDR1 reads SGHVS; CDR2 reads FNYEAQ. The CDR3 totals 17 residues. V was cut by 0 bases and J by 1 base, with 12 bases left in between. The CDR3 DNA reads TGTGCCAGCAGCTTAGCGGGGGGACAGCAGAACACCGGGGAGCTGTTTTTT. Translating gives CASSLAGGQQNTGELFF.

The chain employs TRBV11-2 and TRBJ2-7; 13 bases are a match to TRBD2. V was pared by 4 bases and J by 3 bases, with 9 bases of the junction left unmatched. The CDR3 spans 17 residues. CDR1 is SGHAT and CDR2 is FQNNGV in the germline V gene. The CDR3 bases are TGTGCCAGCAGCTCCCGACTAGCGGGGGGCGGGTTCTACGAGCAGTACTTC. This codes for CASSSRLAGGGFYEQYF.

CDR3 protein: CASSYRDRNYGYTF. The CDR3 DNA reads TGTGCCAGCAGCTACCGGGACAGGAACTATGGCTACACCTTC. The chain joins TRBV7-8 to TRBJ1-2; 8 nucleotides line up with TRBD1. After removal of 4 bases from V and 2 bases from J, the junction contained 3 bases not matched to a gene. CDR1 is SGHVS and CDR2 is FQNEAQ in the germline V gene. The CDR3 spans 14 residues.

The chain couples TRBV30 to TRBJ2-5, with TRBD1 as a possible D gene (6 bases). CDR3 length: 14 residues. Germline values: CDR1 GTSNPN, CDR2 SVGIG (reference sequence). Trimming took off 2 bases at V and 0 bases at J, with 10 bases between the two ends. The CDR3 coding sequence is TGTGCCTGGAGTACGAACAGGGACCAAGAGACCCAGTACTTC. Encoded protein: CAWSTNRDQETQYF.

The chain combines TRBV5-1 with TRBJ2-3, with 11 bases that match TRBD2. With 2 bases clipped from V and 2 bases from J, the junction kept 4 bases outside the gene matches. This CDR3 spans 16 amino acids. CDR1 is SGHRS, CDR2 YFSETQ, per germline. CDR3 loop: CASSLPSGGPTDTQYF. CDR3 bases: TGCGCCAGCAGCTTACCTAGCGGGGGGCCCACAGATACGCAGTATTTT.

The V gene is TRBV27, the J gene TRBJ2-7, with TRBD1 identical over 10 bases. The J segment lost 6 bases and the V segment lost 5 bases, leaving 10 bases of the junction unmatched. This CDR3 is built from 15 residues. Germline CDR1 is MNHEY and CDR2 is SMNVEV (reference sequence). The CDR3 reads CASSTSGTGAFEQYF. CDR3 sequence (DNA): TGTGCCAGCAGTACGTCCGGGACAGGGGCCTTCGAGCAGTACTTC.

The chain carries TRBV5-1 and TRBJ2-7, with D possibly being TRBD2 (5 bases). Germline V gives CDR1 SGHRS, CDR2 YFSETQ. V lost 2 bases, J lost 2 bases, and 14 bases lay in between. This CDR3 contains 15 residues. The CDR3 spells CASSFHGVGAYEQYF. The CDR3 coding sequence is TGCGCCAGCAGCTTTCACGGGGTCGGAGCCTACGAGCAGTACTTC. Supplemented by reference TRBV5-1 and TRBJ2-7, the full variable domain reads KAGVTQTPRYLIKTRGQQVTLSCSPISGHRSVSWYQQTPGQGLQFLFEYFSETQRNKGNFPGRFSGRQFSNSRSEMNVSTLELGDSALYLCASSFHGVGAYEQYFGPGTRLTVT.

This sequence joins TRBV12-5 and TRBJ2-1, with a tentative D call TRBD1 (5 bases). Between the trimmed V and J ends, which lost 2 bases and 9 bases, there was a span of 23 bases. The CDR3 is made up of 17 amino acids. The germline V gene has CDR1 LGHNT and CDR2 FRNRAP. The CDR3 loop reads CASGLSTQGRLVGEQFF. CDR3 DNA sequence: TGTGCTAGTGGTTTGTCGACCCAGGGCAGATTGGTGGGTGAGCAGTTCTTC.